This T cell receptor (beta chain) was captured by sequencing in a study of monozygotic twins with inflammatory bowel disease. Blood, roughly 2.7 ml, was drawn per donor. The germline V gene encodes CDR1 MNHEY and CDR2 SVGAGI. This CDR3 contains 12 residues. Total RNA, at approximately 3,800 ng, went into every TCR library. TCRdb re-called the 5' RACE reads and shows each CDR3 protein once, DNA omitted. The sample has nearly 450,000 distinct CDR3 sequences. The origin of this receptor is a human donor with ulcerative colitis or Crohn's disease, or a healthy co-twin of an affected twin (not recorded which). Input material: blood. V gene TRBV6-5 combines with J gene TRBJ1-1. The CDR3 protein is CASSYKNTEAFF.